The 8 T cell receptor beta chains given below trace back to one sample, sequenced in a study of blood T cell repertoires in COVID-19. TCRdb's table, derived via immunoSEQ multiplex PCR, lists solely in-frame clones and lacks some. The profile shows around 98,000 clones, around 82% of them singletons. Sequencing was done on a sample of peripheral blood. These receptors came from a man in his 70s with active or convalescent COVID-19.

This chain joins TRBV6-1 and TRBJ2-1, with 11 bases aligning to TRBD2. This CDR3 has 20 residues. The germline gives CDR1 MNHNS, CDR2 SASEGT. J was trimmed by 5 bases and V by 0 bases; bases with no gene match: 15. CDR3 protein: CASSEALRTILAGAHNEQFF. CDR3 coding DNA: TGTGCCAGCAGTGAAGCGCTTCGGACCATACTAGCGGGGGCCCACAATGAGCAGTTCTTC.

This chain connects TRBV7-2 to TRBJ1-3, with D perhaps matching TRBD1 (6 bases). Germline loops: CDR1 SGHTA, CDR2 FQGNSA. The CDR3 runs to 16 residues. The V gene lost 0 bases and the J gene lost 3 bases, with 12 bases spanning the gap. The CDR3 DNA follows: TGTGCCAGCAGCTTAGCGTTGGGGGCCTTTGGAAACACCATATATTTT. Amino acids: CASSLALGAFGNTIYF.

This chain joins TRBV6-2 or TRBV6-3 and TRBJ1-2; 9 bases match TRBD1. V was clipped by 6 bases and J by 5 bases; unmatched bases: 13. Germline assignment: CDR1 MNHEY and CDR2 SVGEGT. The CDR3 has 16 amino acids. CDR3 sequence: CASSPGTGTPKYGYTF. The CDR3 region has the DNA TGTGCCAGCAGCCCCGGGACAGGGACCCCCAAGTATGGCTACACCTTC.

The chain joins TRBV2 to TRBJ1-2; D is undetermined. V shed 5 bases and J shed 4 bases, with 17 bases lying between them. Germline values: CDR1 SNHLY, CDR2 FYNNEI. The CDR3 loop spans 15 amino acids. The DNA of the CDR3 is TGTGCCAGCAGTCCCGAGGCCTCCTTTTTCTATGGCTACACCTTC. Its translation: CASSPEASFFYGYTF.

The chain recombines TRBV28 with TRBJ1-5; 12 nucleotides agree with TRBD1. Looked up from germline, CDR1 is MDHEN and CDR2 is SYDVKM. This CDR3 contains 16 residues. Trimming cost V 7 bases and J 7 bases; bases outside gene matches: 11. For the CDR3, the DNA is TGTGCCAGCAACTCTGGCGGGACAGGGGGCGGACAGCCCCAGCATTTT. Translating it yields CASNSGGTGGGQPQHF. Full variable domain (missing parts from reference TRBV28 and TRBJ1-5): DVKVTQSSRYLVKRTGEKVFLECVQDMDHENMFWYRQDPGLGLRLIYFSYDVKMKEKGDIPEGYSVSREKKERFSLILESASTNQTSMYLCASNSGGTGGGQPQHFGDGTRLSIL.

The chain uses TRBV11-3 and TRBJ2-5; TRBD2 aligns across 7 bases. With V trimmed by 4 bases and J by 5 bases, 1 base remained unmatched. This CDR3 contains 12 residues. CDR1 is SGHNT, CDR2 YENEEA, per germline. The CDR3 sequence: CASSWGGETQYF. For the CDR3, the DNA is TGTGCCAGCAGCTGGGGGGGGGAGACCCAGTACTTC.

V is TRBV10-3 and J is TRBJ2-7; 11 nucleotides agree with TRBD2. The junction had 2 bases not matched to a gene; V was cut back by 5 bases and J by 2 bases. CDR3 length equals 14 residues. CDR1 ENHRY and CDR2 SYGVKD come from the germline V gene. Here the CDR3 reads CAISTSGGPYEQYF. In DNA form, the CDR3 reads TGTGCCATCAGTACTAGCGGGGGCCCCTACGAGCAGTACTTC.

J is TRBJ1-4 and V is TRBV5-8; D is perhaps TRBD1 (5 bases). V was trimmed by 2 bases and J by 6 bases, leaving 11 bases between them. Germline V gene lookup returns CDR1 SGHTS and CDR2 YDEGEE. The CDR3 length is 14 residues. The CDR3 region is CASSFGRDDEKLFF. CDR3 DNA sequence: TGTGCCAGCAGCTTCGGCAGGGATGATGAAAAACTGTTTTTT. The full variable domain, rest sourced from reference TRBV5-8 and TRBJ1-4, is EAGVTQSPTHLIKTRGQQATLRCSPISGHTSVYWYQQALGLGLQFLLWYDEGEERNRGNFPPRFSGRQFPNYSSELNVNALELEDSALYLCASSFGRDDEKLFFGSGTQLSVL.